These T cell receptor beta chains were read from a single sample in a study of vaccination effects on CD4 cells after COVID-19. The table came from immunoSEQ multiplex PCR; TCRdb's copy has only in-frame clones and leaves some out. The sample comprises around 44,000 clones, 76% of which are singletons, and roughly 3.5% rests with the top ten. No antigen has been identified for these receptors. The sample here was CD4+ T cells from PBMCs cultured without peptide, taken after COVID-19 vaccination. The receptors were gathered from a human donor who had a prior SARS-CoV-2 infection. The CDR3 runs from the conserved cysteine through the conserved F or W. The D gene is left open where the match is weak. Clone size, where shown, is once, few, many, or a class for clones that have expanded.

D,J,V,size,DNA,CDR3
TRBD1,TRBJ1-5,TRBV6-2/TRBV6-3,-,TGTGCCAGCAGTAACAGGGGGTATAGCAATCAGCCCCAGCATTTT,CASSNRGYSNQPQHF
TRBD1,TRBJ2-1,TRBV9,-,TGTGCCAGCAGCGTCCGGGACAGGGGGGGCAATGAGCAGTTCTTC,CASSVRDRGGNEQFF
TRBD2,TRBJ2-5,TRBV4-2,-,TGTGCCAGCAGAGCGGGTAGCGGGGTGCAAGAGACCCAGTACTTC,CASRAGSGVQETQYF
-,TRBJ2-1,TRBV4-1,-,TGCGCCAGCAGCGCCGTCACGAGCTCCTACAATGAGCAGTTCTTC,CASSAVTSSYNEQFF
-,TRBJ2-3,TRBV9,-,TGTGCCAGCAGTGTCGGCGGGAGCACAGATACGCAGTATTTT,CASSVGGSTDTQYF
-,TRBJ2-5,TRBV7-9,few,TGTGCCAGCAGCTTATTCGGGGGAGAGACCCAGTACTTC,CASSLFGGETQYF
TRBD2,TRBJ2-3,TRBV2,once,TGTGCCAGCAGCAGTGTATGGGGCGCGGGAGGGGTTGGAACAGATACGCAGTATTTT,CASSSVWGAGGVGTDTQYF
-,TRBJ2-7,TRBV19,-,TGTGCCAGTAGTAATCTTGGGGCAACTAAAATCTACGAGCAGTACTTC,CASSNLGATKIYEQYF
TRBD1,TRBJ1-4,TRBV20-1,once,TGCAGTGCTAGTGGGACAGGGAACGAAAAACTGTTTTTT,CSASGTGNEKLFF
-,TRBJ1-4,TRBV6-5,-,TGTGCCAGCGGCCGGGACTATCGTAATGAAAAACTGTTTTTT,CASGRDYRNEKLFF
-,TRBJ1-1,TRBV5-6,-,TGTGCCAGCAGCACGCGGACCGCATTGCGGGCTGAAGCTTTCTTT,CASSTRTALRAEAFF
-,TRBJ2-7,TRBV2,medium-sized,TGTGCCAGCAATCGAGACTTATTCTCCTACGAGCAGTACTTC,CASNRDLFSYEQYF
-,TRBJ1-5,TRBV27,-,TGTGCCAGATGGGGGGTCGGGCAGCCCCAGCATTTT,CARWGVGQPQHF
TRBD1,TRBJ1-6,TRBV7-2,-,TGTGCCAGCAGCTCAAGACAGGGTGATTCACCCCTCCACTTT,CASSSRQGDSPLHF
-,TRBJ1-4,TRBV4-2,few,TGTGCCAGCAGCGTCCGGGTCAAAAATGAAAAACTGTTTTTT,CASSVRVKNEKLFF
TRBD2,TRBJ2-1,TRBV5-1,-,TGCGCCAGCAGCTTGGCCGGGACTAGCGTAAACAATGAGCAGTTCTTC,CASSLAGTSVNNEQFF
-,TRBJ2-7,TRBV5-1,-,TGCGCCAGCAGCTTGGGGCCCACAGGGTCTATCTCCTACGAGCAGTACTTC,CASSLGPTGSISYEQYF
-,TRBJ1-3,TRBV7-2,-,TGTGCCAGCAGCGTCCGGGCCGGGGCGCAGGGAAACACCATATATTTT,CASSVRAGAQGNTIYF
-,TRBJ2-1,TRBV5-1,-,TGCGCCAGCAGCTTTTTCGGCGGGCCAACCTACAATGAGCAGTTCTTC,CASSFFGGPTYNEQFF
TRBD2,TRBJ2-3,TRBV5-1,-,TGTGCCAGCAGCCTCGGACTAGCGGGGGGTTTAGATACGCAGTATTTT,CASSLGLAGGLDTQYF
-,TRBJ2-3,TRBV19,-,TGTGCCAGTACTAGCTGGGATACGCAGTATTTT,CASTSWDTQYF
-,TRBJ1-4,TRBV19,-,TGTGCCAGTAGTATAGGCTTCGCAGGAAGCCTTCCAGGTGAAAAACTGTTTTTT,CASSIGFAGSLPGEKLFF
TRBD2,TRBJ2-1,TRBV11-3,-,TGTGCCAGCAGCAAGACTAGCGGGGGGCACTACGATTACAATGAGCAGTTCTTC,CASSKTSGGHYDYNEQFF
TRBD2,TRBJ2-7,TRBV7-2,-,TGTGCCAGCACCCTAACCGGGGGGGGAATATACGAGCAGTACTTC,CASTLTGGGIYEQYF
TRBD1,TRBJ1-1,TRBV2,few,TGTGCCAGCAGGGACAGGGTGGGGACTGAAGCTTTCTTT,CASRDRVGTEAFF
-,TRBJ1-5,TRBV4-2,-,TGTGCCAGCAGCCAACGTGCTGACAGAGCGAATCAGCCCCAGCATTTT,CASSQRADRANQPQHF
-,TRBJ2-3,TRBV5-1,-,TGCGCCGGCAGCTTGGCAGAAAACACAGATACGCAGTATTTT,CAGSLAENTDTQYF
-,TRBJ2-3,TRBV7-3,-,TGTGCCAGCAGCTTATCAGGGAGTGGCACAGATACGCAGTATTTT,CASSLSGSGTDTQYF
TRBD1,TRBJ2-3,TRBV29-1,-,TGCAGCGTTGCGAGGGACAGGGGCGGCGATACGCAGTATTTT,CSVARDRGGDTQYF
TRBD2,TRBJ2-1,TRBV7-2,few,TGTGCCAGCAGCAAGACTAGCGCACCCTACAATGAGCAGTTCTTC,CASSKTSAPYNEQFF
-,TRBJ1-2,TRBV3-1/TRBV3-2,few,TGTGCCAGCAGCCAGAGATCTAACTATGGCTACACCTTC,CASSQRSNYGYTF
TRBD2,TRBJ2-3,TRBV5-1,-,TGCGCCAGCAGCTTGGGTCTAGCGGGGGCCCAAGATACGCAGTATTTT,CASSLGLAGAQDTQYF
-,TRBJ2-7,TRBV6-2/TRBV6-3,-,TGTGCCAGCAGTTACCCGGACCATTCAAACGAGCAGTACTTC,CASSYPDHSNEQYF
-,TRBJ2-7,TRBV7-2,few,TGTGCCAGCAGCAGCAGTATCTACGAGCAGTACTTC,CASSSSIYEQYF
-,TRBJ2-2,TRBV9,-,TGTGCCAGCAGCGTAGGGGGGGTCGGGGAGCTGTTTTTT,CASSVGGVGELFF
TRBD1,TRBJ1-2,TRBV4-1,once,TGCGCCAGCAGCCAGGCAACAGGGGGCGAATTACGTGGCTACACCTTC,CASSQATGGELRGYTF
-,TRBJ1-1,TRBV5-1,-,TGCGCCAGCAGCTTGGATCCGGGGGTAGAGACTGAAGCTTTCTTT,CASSLDPGVETEAFF
TRBD2,TRBJ2-1,TRBV5-4,-,TGTGCCAGCAGCTTGGATCCAAGCGGGAGCCGGAATGAGCAGTTCTTC,CASSLDPSGSRNEQFF
-,TRBJ1-6,TRBV2,few,TGTGCCAGCAAAACAGGCCTGAGCTCCTATAATTCACCCCTCCACTTT,CASKTGLSSYNSPLHF
TRBD1,TRBJ1-1,TRBV5-4,-,TGTGCCAGCACCACCCAACAGGGGGCGAACACTGAAGCTTTCTTT,CASTTQQGANTEAFF
TRBD2,TRBJ2-5,TRBV5-8,-,TGTGCCAGCAGCTTGGAGAGGACGGCGGGAGGCTGGGAGACCCAGTACTTC,CASSLERTAGGWETQYF
-,TRBJ1-2,TRBV30,-,TGTGCCTGGAGTGAGTTCGGAGGCTACACCTTC,CAWSEFGGYTF
-,TRBJ1-1,TRBV5-4,-,TGTGCCAGCAGCTTCGGCCCAGGAAACGAAGCTTTCTTT,CASSFGPGNEAFF
TRBD2,TRBJ2-4,TRBV20-1,few,TGCAGTGCTGGACTAGCGCACATTCAGTACTTC,CSAGLAHIQYF
-,TRBJ2-3,TRBV5-6,-,TGTGCCAGCAGCTTGGTCGTGGGGGGGCCGGGAGATACGCAGTATTTT,CASSLVVGGPGDTQYF
-,TRBJ2-2,TRBV7-9,-,TGTGCCAGCAGCTTATCGCACAGGGCATTCTCCGGGGAGCTGTTTTTT,CASSLSHRAFSGELFF
-,TRBJ2-6,TRBV5-6,-,TGTGCCAGCAGCTCATTCCCCAGGGGGGCCAACGTCCTGACTTTC,CASSSFPRGANVLTF
TRBD1,TRBJ1-4,TRBV23-1,-,TGCGCCAGCAGCCTGAGGCAGGGGGCTAATGTTGAAAAACTGTTTTTT,CASSLRQGANVEKLFF
-,TRBJ2-7,TRBV7-8,-,TGTGCCAGCAGCTTGCGTCAGGAGTACGAGCAGTACTTC,CASSLRQEYEQYF
TRBD1,TRBJ2-7,TRBV18,-,TGTGCCAGCTCCCGGGACAGCTTCTACGAGCAGTACTTC,CASSRDSFYEQYF
-,TRBJ2-2,TRBV14,-,TGTGCCAGCAGCCGTCGGGGTGGGACCGGGGAGCTGTTTTTT,CASSRRGGTGELFF
-,TRBJ2-1,TRBV20-1,-,TGCAGTGCTAGATGGTACAATGAGCAGTTCTTC,CSARWYNEQFF
-,TRBJ2-3,TRBV5-5,-,TGTGCCAGCAGCTGGAGCACAGATACGCAGTATTTT,CASSWSTDTQYF
TRBD2,TRBJ2-1,TRBV6-5,few,TGTGCCAGCAGTTACCTAGCGGGTGAGCAGTTCTTC,CASSYLAGEQFF
TRBD2,TRBJ2-5,TRBV7-2,-,TGTGCCAGCAGCTTCGCGGGAGTGGAGACCCAGTACTTC,CASSFAGVETQYF